The next 15 T cell receptor beta chains were all read from a single sample in a study of regulatory T cells in long-lasting Graves disease (dated by TCRdb to about 2021). The label giving this sample's time point can be read as: persistent/refractory GD, antithyroid drugs over 5 years with positive TRAb. RNA was extracted from PBMCs in TRIzol for both TCR sequencing and RNA sequencing. Library method: multiplex PCR. The listed sequencing device is Illumina HiSeq 4000. TCR beta libraries were built with iRepertoire HTBI primers and Arm-PCR amplification of CDR3 regions. TCRdb passed the public sequencing reads through fastp at Q25 and MiXCR, retaining productive beta sequences. Each CDR3 protein appears once, grouped with its most common genes and DNA. For this sample there are 300,000 to 400,000 distinct CDR3 sequences; about 20% appear just once. The biggest ten clones account for just under 30% of the sample.

This specimen consisted of peripheral blood mononuclear cells (PBMCs), obtained when the disease was refractory, from a patient treated with antithyroid drugs. These receptors were obtained from a female donor with Graves disease.

This clonotype was observed a few times. The gene calls are TRBV12-3 or TRBV12-4 and TRBJ2-2, with a weak D call TRBD1 (6 bases). The CDR3 consists of 17 residues. V lost 5 bases, J lost 4 bases, and 20 bases lay in between. The CDR3 sequence: CASSRKRTGSGTGELFF. The CDR3 DNA follows: TGTGCCAGCAGTCGAAAAAGAACAGGGTCGGGCACCGGGGAGCTGTTTTTT.

The chain joins TRBV19 to TRBJ1-1, with TRBD1 matching 7 bases. This CDR3 comprises 15 residues. Germline CDR1 reads LNHDA; CDR2 reads SQIVND (reference sequence). V was clipped by 2 bases and J by 1 base; unmatched bases: 4. The CDR3 is CASSISGTANTEAFF. The DNA of the CDR3 is TGTGCCAGTAGTATATCGGGGACAGCGAACACTGAAGCTTTCTTT.

In its sample, this clonotype was seen many times. The chain has TRBV27 and TRBJ1-5, with TRBD1 identical over 7 bases. J was trimmed by 4 bases and V by 3 bases; bases with no gene match: 9. CDR1 is MNHEY and CDR2 is SMNVEV in the germline V gene (reference sequence). The CDR3 is made up of 16 amino acids. CDR3 amino acids: CASSFRYRGGNQPQHF. The CDR3 nucleotides are TGTGCCAGCAGTTTCCGTTACAGGGGAGGGAATCAGCCCCAGCATTTT.

The chain has TRBV6-1 and TRBJ1-3, with TRBD1 matching 7 bases. The V gene's germline CDR1 is MNHNS and CDR2 SASEGT. The CDR3 has 17 amino acids. J lost 0 bases, V lost 7 bases, and 12 bases had no gene match. The DNA for the CDR3 is TGTGCCAGCAAAGGAGTACAGGGGTCGAGCTCTGGAAACACCATATATTTT. Protein product: CASKGVQGSSSGNTIYF.

The CDR3 nucleotides read TGTGCCAGCAGCTTAGATAGCGGGAGACACACCGGGGAGCTGTTTTTT. The encoded protein is CASSLDSGRHTGELFF. The J gene is TRBJ2-2, the V gene TRBV7-9, with 9 bases aligning to TRBD2. Germline assignment: CDR1 SEHNR and CDR2 FQNEAQ (reference sequence). Losses at the gene ends were 1 base for V and 3 bases for J; bases not matched to a gene: 3. This CDR3 is built from 16 residues.

V usage is TRBV11-1 and J usage is TRBJ2-1, with D possibly matching TRBD1 (6 bases). V was shortened by 5 bases and J by 5 bases, with 10 bases between the two germline ends. CDR3 length: 13 residues. CDR1 is SGHAT, CDR2 FQDESV, per germline (reference sequence). The CDR3 spells CASSPGQNNEQFF. CDR3 nucleotides: TGTGCCAGCAGCCCCGGACAGAACAATGAGCAGTTCTTC.

V usage is TRBV19 and J usage is TRBJ1-5; D possibly corresponds to TRBD1 (5 bases). Trimming stripped 3 bases from V and 7 bases from J, with 16 bases between. CDR3 length equals 15 residues. Germline-derived CDR1 and CDR2 are LNHDA and SQIVND (reference sequence). CDR3: CASSMTSGLQQPQHF. The CDR3 nucleotides are TGTGCCAGTAGTATGACGTCAGGGCTTCAGCAGCCCCAGCATTTT.

This clonotype was picked up a small number of times. The gene calls are TRBV5-1 and TRBJ2-7, with D perhaps assigned TRBD1 or TRBD2 (6 bases each). Germline CDR1 SGHRS, CDR2 YFSETQ. V was trimmed by 3 bases and J by 7 bases, leaving 14 bases between them. The CDR3 has 13 residues. The CDR3 nucleotides are TGCGCCAGCAGCTCCCCGGGGGCGAGGGAGCAGTACTTC. Translation: CASSSPGAREQYF.

The sample holds many counts of this clonotype. V usage is TRBV7-3 and J usage is TRBJ2-7, with TRBD1 as a possible D gene (6 bases). Germline V gives CDR1 SGHTA, CDR2 FQGTGA. Trimming took 0 bases from V and 6 from J, leaving 12 bases between them. This CDR3 contains 14 residues. CDR3 in amino acids: CASSLTQGTIEQYF. CDR3 DNA: TGTGCCAGCAGCTTAACGCAGGGGACAATCGAGCAGTACTTC.

This clonotype was seen repeatedly, ten times or more. This sequence joins TRBV7-9 and TRBJ1-1; the D is unclear. The CDR3 length is 15 residues. Germline values: CDR1 SEHNR, CDR2 FQNEAQ (reference sequence). Trimming cost V 1 base and J 4 bases, with 13 bases left between them. CDR3 bases: TGTGCCAGCAGCTTAGGCCCGGGAGGGCTCACTGAAGCTTTCTTT. Its protein product is CASSLGPGGLTEAFF.

This chain joins TRBV19 and TRBJ2-7; the match to TRBD1 covers 8 bases. The junction had 6 bases not matched to a gene; V was cut back by 6 bases and J by 2 bases. The CDR3 length is 14 residues. Germline V gives CDR1 LNHDA, CDR2 SQIVND (reference sequence). The CDR3 DNA reads as TGTGCCAGTAGAACGTCAGGGGGCCCCTACGAGCAGTACTTC. This sequence encodes CASRTSGGPYEQYF.

This clonotype came up a few times. This rearrangement joins TRBV28 to TRBJ1-6; D is perhaps TRBD1 (5 bases). Germline lookup yields CDR1 MDHEN and CDR2 SYDVKM. The CDR3 covers 16 residues. The V end was cut by 5 bases, the J end by 8 bases, with 19 bases between. The CDR3 protein is CASSPPLRRGYSPLHF. The CDR3 nucleotides are TGTGCCAGCAGTCCTCCCCTGCGGAGGGGCTATTCACCCCTCCACTTT.

This sequence joins TRBV5-1 and TRBJ2-5; tentatively, D is TRBD2 (5 bases). Germline CDR1 reads SGHRS; CDR2 reads YFSETQ. Trimming pared 0 bases from V and 1 base from J, leaving 10 bases between. This CDR3 comprises 15 residues. The CDR3 region is CASSLAEGTQETQYF. The CDR3 DNA sequence: TGCGCCAGCAGCTTGGCCGAGGGTACCCAAGAGACCCAGTACTTC.

This clonotype was recorded many times. The chain couples TRBV20-1 to TRBJ1-2; D gene ambiguous. The CDR3 is 10 residues long. CDR1 is DFQATT, CDR2 SNEGSKA, per germline (reference sequence). With 0 bases removed from V and 8 bases from J, the gap between germline ends came to 4 bases. CDR3 sequence (DNA): TGCAGTGCTAGAGAGAGAGGCTACACCTTC. Amino acid sequence: CSARERGYTF.

This chain links TRBV19 with TRBJ1-5, with D possibly matching TRBD1 (6 bases). Trimming took off 3 bases at V and 4 bases at J, with 13 bases between the two ends. CDR1 and CDR2 from the germline V gene are LNHDA and SQIVND (reference sequence). CDR3 length: 15 residues. CDR3 sequence reads: CASSIWGQGNQPQHF. In DNA, the CDR3 is TGTGCCAGTAGTATCTGGGGGCAGGGGAATCAGCCCCAGCATTTT.